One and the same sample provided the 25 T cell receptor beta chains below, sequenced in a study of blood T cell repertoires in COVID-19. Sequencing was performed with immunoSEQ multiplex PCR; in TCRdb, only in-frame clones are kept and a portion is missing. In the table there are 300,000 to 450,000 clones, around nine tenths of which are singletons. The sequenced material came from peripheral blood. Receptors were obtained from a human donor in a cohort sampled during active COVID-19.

CDR3 protein: CAWSSSGIYEQFF. The CDR3 DNA reads as TGTGCCTGGAGTAGTTCAGGGATATATGAGCAGTTCTTC. V usage is TRBV30 and J usage is TRBJ2-1; tentative D call: TRBD1 (5 bases). The germline CDR1 and CDR2 sequences are GTSNPN and SVGIG (reference sequence). V was shortened by 2 bases and J by 8 bases, with 13 bases between the two germline ends. The CDR3 length is 13 residues. Full variable domain (rest looked up from reference TRBV30 and TRBJ2-1): SQTIHQWPATLVQPVGSPLSLECTVEGTSNPNLYWYRQAAGRGLQLLFYSVGIGQISSEVPQNLSASRPQDRQFILSSKKLLLSDSGFYLCAWSSSGIYEQFFGPGTRLTVL.

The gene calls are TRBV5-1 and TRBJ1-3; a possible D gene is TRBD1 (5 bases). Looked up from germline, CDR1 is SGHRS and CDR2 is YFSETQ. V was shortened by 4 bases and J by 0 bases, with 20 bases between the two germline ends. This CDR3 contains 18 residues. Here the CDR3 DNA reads TGCGCCAGCAGCCCTAGGACTAGCGGGGGGGTCTCTGGAAACACCATATATTTT. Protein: CASSPRTSGGVSGNTIYF.

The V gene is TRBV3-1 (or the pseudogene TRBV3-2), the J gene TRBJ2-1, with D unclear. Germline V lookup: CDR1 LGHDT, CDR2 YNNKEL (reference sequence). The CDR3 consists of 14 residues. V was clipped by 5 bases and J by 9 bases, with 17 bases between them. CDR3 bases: TGTGCCAGCAGCAATCCTACTGGGTCAGGTGAGCAGTTCTTC. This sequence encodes CASSNPTGSGEQFF.

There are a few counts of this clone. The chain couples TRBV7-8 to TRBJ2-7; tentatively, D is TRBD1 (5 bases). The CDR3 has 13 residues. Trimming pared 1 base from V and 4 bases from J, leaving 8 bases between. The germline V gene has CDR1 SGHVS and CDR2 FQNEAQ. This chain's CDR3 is CASSLGTGYEQYF. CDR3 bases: TGTGCCAGCAGCTTAGGTACAGGATACGAGCAGTACTTC.

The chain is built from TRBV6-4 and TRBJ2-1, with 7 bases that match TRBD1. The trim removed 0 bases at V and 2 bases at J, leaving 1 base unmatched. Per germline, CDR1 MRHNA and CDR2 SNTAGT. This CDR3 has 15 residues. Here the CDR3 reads CASSDSGGAYNEQFF. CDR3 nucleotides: TGTGCCAGCAGTGACTCAGGGGGCGCCTACAATGAGCAGTTCTTC.

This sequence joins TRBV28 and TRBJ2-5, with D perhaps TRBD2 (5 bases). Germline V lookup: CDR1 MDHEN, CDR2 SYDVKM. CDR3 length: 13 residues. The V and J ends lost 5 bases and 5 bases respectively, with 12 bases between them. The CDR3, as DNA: TGTGCCAGCAGTCTGGGGTGGGAGGAGACCCAGTACTTC. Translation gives CASSLGWEETQYF.

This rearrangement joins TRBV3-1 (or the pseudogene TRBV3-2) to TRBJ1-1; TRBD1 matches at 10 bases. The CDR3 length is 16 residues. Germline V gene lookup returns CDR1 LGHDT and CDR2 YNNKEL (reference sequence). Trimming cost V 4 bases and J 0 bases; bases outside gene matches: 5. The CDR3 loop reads CASSRGQGILNTEAFF. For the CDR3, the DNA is TGTGCCAGCAGCCGGGGACAGGGGATATTGAACACTGAAGCTTTCTTT.

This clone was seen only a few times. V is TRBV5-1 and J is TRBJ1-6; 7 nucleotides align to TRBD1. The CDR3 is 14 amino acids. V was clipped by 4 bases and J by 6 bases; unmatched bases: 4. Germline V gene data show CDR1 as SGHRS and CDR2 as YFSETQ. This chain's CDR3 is CASSPDRSNSPLHF. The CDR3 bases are TGCGCCAGCAGCCCGGACAGGAGTAATTCACCCCTCCACTTT.

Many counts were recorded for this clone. CDR3 sequence reads: CASSLGGGYQPQHF. CDR3 bases: TGTGCCAGCAGTTTGGGCGGGGGGTATCAGCCCCAGCATTTT. V gene TRBV28 combines with J gene TRBJ1-5, with D tentatively TRBD1 (5 bases). The V and J ends lost 3 bases and 5 bases respectively, with 11 bases between them. Germline V lookup: CDR1 MDHEN, CDR2 SYDVKM. This CDR3 contains 14 residues.

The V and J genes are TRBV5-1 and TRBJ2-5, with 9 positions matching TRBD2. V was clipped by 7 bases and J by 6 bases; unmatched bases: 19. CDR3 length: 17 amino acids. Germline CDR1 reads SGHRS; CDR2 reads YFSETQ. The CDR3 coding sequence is TGCGCCAGCTTCAAGGGGAGCGGGGGGCCTGGGTCAAAGACCCAGTACTTC. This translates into CASFKGSGGPGSKTQYF. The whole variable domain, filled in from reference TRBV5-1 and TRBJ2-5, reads KAGVTQTPRYLIKTRGQQVTLSCSPISGHRSVSWYQQTPGQGLQFLFEYFSETQRNKGNFPGRFSGRQFSNSRSEMNVSTLELGDSALYLCASFKGSGGPGSKTQYFGPGTRLLVL.

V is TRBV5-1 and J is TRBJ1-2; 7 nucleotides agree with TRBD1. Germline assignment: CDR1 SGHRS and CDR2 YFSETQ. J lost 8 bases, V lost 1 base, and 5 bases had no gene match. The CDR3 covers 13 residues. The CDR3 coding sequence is TGCGCCAGCAGCTTGTCACAGGGGCGCGGCTACACCTTC. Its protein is CASSLSQGRGYTF. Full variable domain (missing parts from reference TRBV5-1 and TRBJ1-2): KAGVTQTPRYLIKTRGQQVTLSCSPISGHRSVSWYQQTPGQGLQFLFEYFSETQRNKGNFPGRFSGRQFSNSRSEMNVSTLELGDSALYLCASSLSQGRGYTFGSGTRLTVV.

The CDR3 spells CASSLQGGQNLYEQYF. CDR3 coding DNA: TGTGCCAGCAGCTTACAAGGGGGTCAGAATCTCTACGAGCAGTACTTC. The genes are TRBV5-5 and TRBJ2-7; weak D call: TRBD1 (6 bases). Germline CDR1 SGHKS, CDR2 YYEKEE (reference sequence). The length of the CDR3 is 16 residues. Deletions cut 2 bases from V and 3 bases from J, with 18 bases between.

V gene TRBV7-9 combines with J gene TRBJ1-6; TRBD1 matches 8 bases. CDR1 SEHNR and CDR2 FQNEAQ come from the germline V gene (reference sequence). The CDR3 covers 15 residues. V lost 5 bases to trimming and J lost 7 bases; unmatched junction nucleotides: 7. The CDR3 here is CASSPRQGNNSPLHF. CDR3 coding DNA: TGTGCCAGCAGCCCTCGACAGGGGAACAATTCACCCCTCCACTTT.

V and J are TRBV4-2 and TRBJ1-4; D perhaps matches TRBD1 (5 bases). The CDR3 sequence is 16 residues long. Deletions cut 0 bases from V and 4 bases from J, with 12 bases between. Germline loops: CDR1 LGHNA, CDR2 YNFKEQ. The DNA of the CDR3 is TGTGCCAGCAGCCAAGAAATGGGGGGTGATAATGAAAAACTGTTTTTT. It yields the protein CASSQEMGGDNEKLFF.

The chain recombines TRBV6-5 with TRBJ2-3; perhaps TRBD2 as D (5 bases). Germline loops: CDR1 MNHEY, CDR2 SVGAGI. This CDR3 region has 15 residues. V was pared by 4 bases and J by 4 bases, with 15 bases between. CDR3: CASSFLAPVSDTQYF. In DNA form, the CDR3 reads TGTGCCAGCAGTTTCCTAGCCCCGGTGTCAGATACGCAGTATTTT.

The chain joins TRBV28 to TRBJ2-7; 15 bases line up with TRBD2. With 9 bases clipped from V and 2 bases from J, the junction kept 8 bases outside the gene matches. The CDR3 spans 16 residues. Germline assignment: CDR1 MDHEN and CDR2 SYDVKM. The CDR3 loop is CASRRTSGRGPYEQYF. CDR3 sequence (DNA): TGTGCCAGTAGAAGGACTAGCGGGAGGGGTCCCTACGAGCAGTACTTC.

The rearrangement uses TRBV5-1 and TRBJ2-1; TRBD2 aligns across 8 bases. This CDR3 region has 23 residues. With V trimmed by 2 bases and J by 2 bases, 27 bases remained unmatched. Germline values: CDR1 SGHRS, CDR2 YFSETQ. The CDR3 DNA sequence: TGCGCCAGCAGCTTTTACGGGGGGGCGCCCTCGGCAGGCTACCAAACCACCTACAATGAGCAGTTCTTC. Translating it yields CASSFYGGAPSAGYQTTYNEQFF.

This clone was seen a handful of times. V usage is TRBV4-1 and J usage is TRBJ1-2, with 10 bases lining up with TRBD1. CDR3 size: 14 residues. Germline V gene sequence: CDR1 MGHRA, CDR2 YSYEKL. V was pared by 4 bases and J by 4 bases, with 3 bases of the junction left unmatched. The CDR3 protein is CASSRDRGPYGYTF. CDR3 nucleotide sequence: TGCGCCAGCAGCCGGGACAGGGGCCCCTATGGCTACACCTTC.

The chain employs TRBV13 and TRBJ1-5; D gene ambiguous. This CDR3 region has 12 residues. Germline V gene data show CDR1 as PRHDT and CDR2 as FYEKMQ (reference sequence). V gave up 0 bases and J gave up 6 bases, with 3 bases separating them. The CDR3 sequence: CASSLGSQPQHF. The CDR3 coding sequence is TGTGCCAGCAGCTTAGGGAGTCAGCCCCAGCATTTT.

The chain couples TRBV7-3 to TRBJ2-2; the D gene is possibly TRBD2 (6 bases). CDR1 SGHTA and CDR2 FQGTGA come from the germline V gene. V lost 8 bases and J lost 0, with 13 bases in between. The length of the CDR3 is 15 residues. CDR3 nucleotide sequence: TGTGCCAGCCGCGGAGGGTCCACGAACACCGGGGAGCTGTTTTTT. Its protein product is CASRGGSTNTGELFF.

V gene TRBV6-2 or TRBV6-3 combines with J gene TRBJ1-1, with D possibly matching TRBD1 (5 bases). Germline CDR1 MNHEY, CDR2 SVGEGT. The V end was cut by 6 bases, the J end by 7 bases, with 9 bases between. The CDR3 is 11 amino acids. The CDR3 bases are TGTGCCAGCAGCGCCGGGGGTGAAGCTTTCTTT. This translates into CASSAGGEAFF.

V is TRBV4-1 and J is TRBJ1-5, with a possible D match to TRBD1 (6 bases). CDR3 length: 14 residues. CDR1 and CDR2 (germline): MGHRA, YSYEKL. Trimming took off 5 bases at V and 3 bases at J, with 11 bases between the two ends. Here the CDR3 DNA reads TGCGCCAGCAGCGAGGGACACCCCAATCAGCCCCAGCATTTT. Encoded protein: CASSEGHPNQPQHF.

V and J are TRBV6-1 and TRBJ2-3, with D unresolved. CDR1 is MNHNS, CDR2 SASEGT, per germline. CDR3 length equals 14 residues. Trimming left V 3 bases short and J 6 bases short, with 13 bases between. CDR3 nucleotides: TGTGCCAGCAGTGACCAGCCGGGTGGGGATACGCAGTATTTT. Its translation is CASSDQPGGDTQYF.

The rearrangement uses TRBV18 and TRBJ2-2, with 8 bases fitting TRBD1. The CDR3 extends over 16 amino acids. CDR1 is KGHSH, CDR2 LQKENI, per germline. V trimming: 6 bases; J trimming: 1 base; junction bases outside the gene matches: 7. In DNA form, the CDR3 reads TGTGCCAGCTCCCAGCCTGGGACAGGGAACACCGGGGAGCTGTTTTTT. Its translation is CASSQPGTGNTGELFF.

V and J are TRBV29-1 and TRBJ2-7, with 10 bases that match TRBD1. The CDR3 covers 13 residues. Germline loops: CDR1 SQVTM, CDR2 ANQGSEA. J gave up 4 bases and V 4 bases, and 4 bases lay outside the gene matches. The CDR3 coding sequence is TGCAGCGTTGTGAAGGACAGGGGGTACGAGCAGTACTTC. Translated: CSVVKDRGYEQYF.